This TCR beta chain emerged from a study of T cell changes during pregnancy in multiple sclerosis. CDR1 MNHEY and CDR2 SMNVEV come from the germline V gene (reference sequence). The CDR3 is 14 residues long. Deletions cut 5 bases from V and 6 bases from J, with 16 bases between. The assay was immunoSEQ multiplex PCR, and TCRdb's table has in-frame clones only and misses some. The table records tens of thousands of clones, approximately 88% of them present only once. This clonotype was sampled from a female donor in good health, enrolled as a control in a pregnancy study. The rearrangement links TRBV27 to TRBJ1-2, with D uncertain. This material consisted of peripheral blood, taken in the first trimester of pregnancy. The CDR3 here is CASSEGAGPDGYTF. The DNA for the CDR3 is TGTGCCAGCAGTGAGGGAGCGGGTCCGGATGGCTACACCTTC.